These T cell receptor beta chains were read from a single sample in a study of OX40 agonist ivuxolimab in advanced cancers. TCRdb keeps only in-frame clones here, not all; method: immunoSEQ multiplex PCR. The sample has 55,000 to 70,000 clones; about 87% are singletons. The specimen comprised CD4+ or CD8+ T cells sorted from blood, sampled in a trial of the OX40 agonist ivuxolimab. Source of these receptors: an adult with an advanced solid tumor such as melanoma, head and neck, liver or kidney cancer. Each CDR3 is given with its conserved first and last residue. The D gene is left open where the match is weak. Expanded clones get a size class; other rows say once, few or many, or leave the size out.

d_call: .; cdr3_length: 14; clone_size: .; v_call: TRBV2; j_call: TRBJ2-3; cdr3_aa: CASRTGPGTDTQYF; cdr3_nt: TGTGCCAGCAGGACCGGTCCGGGGACAGATACGCAGTATTTT
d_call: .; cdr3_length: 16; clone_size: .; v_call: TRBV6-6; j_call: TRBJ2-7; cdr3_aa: CASSYSSTAGLYEQYF; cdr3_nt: TGTGCCAGCAGTTACTCGAGTACGGCGGGGTTATACGAGCAGTACTTC
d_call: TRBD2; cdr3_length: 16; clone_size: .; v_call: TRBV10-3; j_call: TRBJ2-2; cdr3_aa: CAINPTGLAGAGELFF; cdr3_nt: TGTGCCATCAATCCGACAGGACTAGCGGGGGCCGGGGAGCTGTTTTTT
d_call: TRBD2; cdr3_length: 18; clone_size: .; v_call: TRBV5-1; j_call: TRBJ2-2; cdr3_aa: CASSLGGTSGVNTGELFF; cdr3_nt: TGCGCCAGCAGCTTAGGCGGGACTAGCGGGGTGAACACCGGGGAGCTGTTTTTT
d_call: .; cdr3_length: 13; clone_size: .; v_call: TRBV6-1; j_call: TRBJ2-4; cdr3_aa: CASTHPLINIQYF; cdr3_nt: TGTGCCAGCACCCACCCCCTCATAAACATTCAGTACTTC
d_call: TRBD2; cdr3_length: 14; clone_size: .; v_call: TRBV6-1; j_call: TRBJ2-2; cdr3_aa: CASTAGTSIRELFF; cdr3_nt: TGTGCCAGCACGGCGGGGACTAGCATCCGGGAGCTGTTTTTT
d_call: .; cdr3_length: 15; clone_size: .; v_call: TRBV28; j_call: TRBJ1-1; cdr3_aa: CASSFPGHLNTEAFF; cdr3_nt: TGTGCCAGCAGTTTCCCGGGACACCTGAACACTGAAGCTTTCTTT
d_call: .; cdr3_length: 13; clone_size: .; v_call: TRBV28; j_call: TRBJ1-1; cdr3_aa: CASSLSGNTEAFF; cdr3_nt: TGTGCCAGCAGCCTTTCCGGCAACACTGAAGCTTTCTTT
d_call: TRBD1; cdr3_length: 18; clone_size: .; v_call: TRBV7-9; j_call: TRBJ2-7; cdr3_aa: CASSSGTLRTGGTYEQYF; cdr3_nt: TGTGCCAGCAGCTCGGGGACATTGAGGACAGGGGGGACCTACGAGCAGTACTTC
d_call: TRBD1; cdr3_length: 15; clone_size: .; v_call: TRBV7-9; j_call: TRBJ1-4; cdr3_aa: CASSPGQGITEKLFF; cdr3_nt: TGTGCCAGCAGCCCCGGACAGGGAATCACGGAAAAACTGTTTTTT
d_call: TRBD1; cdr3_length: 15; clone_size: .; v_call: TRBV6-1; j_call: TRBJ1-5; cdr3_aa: CASKLGGQINQPQHF; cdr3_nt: TGTGCCAGCAAACTTGGGGGACAGATAAATCAGCCCCAGCATTTT
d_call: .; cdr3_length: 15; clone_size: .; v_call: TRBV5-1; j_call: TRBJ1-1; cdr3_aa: CASSLLAQSGGEAFF; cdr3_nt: TGCGCCAGCAGCTTGCTAGCACAGAGTGGAGGTGAAGCTTTCTTT
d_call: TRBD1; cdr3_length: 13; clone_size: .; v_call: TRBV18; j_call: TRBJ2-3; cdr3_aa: CASSRQGSDTQYF; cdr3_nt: TGTGCCAGCTCTCGACAGGGGTCAGATACGCAGTATTTT
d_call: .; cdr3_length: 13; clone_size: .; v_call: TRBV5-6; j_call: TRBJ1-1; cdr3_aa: CASSLVLNTEAFF; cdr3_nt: TGTGCCAGCAGCTTGGTTCTGAACACTGAAGCTTTCTTT
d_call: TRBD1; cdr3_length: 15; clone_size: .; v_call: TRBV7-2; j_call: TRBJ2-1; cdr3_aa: CASSSDRGSYNEQFF; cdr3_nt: TGTGCCAGCAGCTCCGACAGGGGTTCCTACAATGAGCAGTTCTTC
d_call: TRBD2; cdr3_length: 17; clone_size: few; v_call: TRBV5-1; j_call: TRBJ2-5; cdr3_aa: CASSPGGQTLRQETQYF; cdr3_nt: TGCGCCAGCAGCCCGGGGGGGCAGACCCTTAGGCAAGAGACCCAGTACTTC